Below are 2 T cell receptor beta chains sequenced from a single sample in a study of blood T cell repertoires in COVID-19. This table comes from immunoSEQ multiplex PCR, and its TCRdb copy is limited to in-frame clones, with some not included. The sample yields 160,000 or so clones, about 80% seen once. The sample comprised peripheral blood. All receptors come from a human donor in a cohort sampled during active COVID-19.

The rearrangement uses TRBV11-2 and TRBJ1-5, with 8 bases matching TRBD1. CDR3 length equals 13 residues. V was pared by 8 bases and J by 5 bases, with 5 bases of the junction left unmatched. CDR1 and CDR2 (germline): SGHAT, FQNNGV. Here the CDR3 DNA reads TGTGCCAGCGGACTACAGGGGGATCAGCCCCAGCATTTT. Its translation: CASGLQGDQPQHF.

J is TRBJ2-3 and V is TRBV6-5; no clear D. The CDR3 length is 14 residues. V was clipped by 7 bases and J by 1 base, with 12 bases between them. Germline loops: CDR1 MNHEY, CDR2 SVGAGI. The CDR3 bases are TGTGCCAGCACTCCACTCGAGGGCACAGATACGCAGTATTTT. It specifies CASTPLEGTDTQYF.